These 31 T cell receptor beta chains came from one sample sequenced in a study of blood T cells in healthy people across ages. With a J-beta primer mix and a sample-barcoded 5' primer, a second PCR ran 7 to 11 cycles. TCRdb recomputed calls from the 5' RACE reads with MiXCR, one row per CDR3 protein. The table has over 950,000 distinct CDR3 sequences, 45% to 60% seen once. Sequencing was performed on blood. All receptors come from an older woman in good health.

V gene TRBV4-3 combines with J gene TRBJ1-1; possibly TRBD1 for D (5 bases). The CDR3 runs 13 residues. Germline V CDR1 and CDR2: LGHNA, YSLEER. The V end lost 8 bases, the J end lost 4 bases, and 14 bases lay between the germline ends. CDR3 sequence reads: CASQGTGGTEAFF. CDR3 nucleotides: TGCGCCAGCCAAGGCACGGGGGGCACTGAAGCTTTCTTT.

The chain has TRBV7-2 and TRBJ1-1, with D unresolved. This CDR3 spans 14 amino acids. Trimming took 5 bases from V and 4 from J, leaving 14 bases between them. Germline V lookup: CDR1 SGHTA, CDR2 FQGNSA. CDR3 region: CASSRTTVSTEAFF. As DNA, the CDR3 is TGTGCCAGCAGCCGGACTACAGTCAGCACTGAAGCTTTCTTT.

This chain connects TRBV13 to TRBJ2-1, with 9 bases lining up with TRBD2. Germline loops: CDR1 PRHDT, CDR2 FYEKMQ (reference sequence). V was clipped by 5 bases and J by 7 bases; unmatched bases: 15. The CDR3 is made up of 17 amino acids. CDR3 nucleotides: TGTGCCAGCAGCCTAACGATTAGCGGGAGAATAGGTAATGAGCAGTTCTTC. It encodes CASSLTISGRIGNEQFF. The variable domain in full, completed from reference TRBV13 and TRBJ2-1, reads AAGVIQSPRHLIKEKRETATLKCYPIPRHDTVYWYQQGPGQDPQFLISFYEKMQSDKGSIPDRFSAQQFSDYHSELNMSSLELGDSALYFCASSLTISGRIGNEQFFGPGTRLTVL.

The chain uses TRBV12-3 or TRBV12-4 and TRBJ2-1; the match to TRBD2 covers 9 bases. CDR3 length: 14 amino acids. V was pared by 9 bases and J by 4 bases, with 7 bases of the junction left unmatched. In DNA, the CDR3 is TGTGCCAGGGGATGGACTAGCGCTTACAATGAGCAGTTCTTC. This translates into CARGWTSAYNEQFF.

The chain carries TRBV5-1 and TRBJ2-7, with TRBD2 as a possible D gene (6 bases). With 2 bases removed from V and 4 bases from J, the gap between germline ends came to 10 bases. The CDR3 is 13 amino acids. From germline, CDR1 is SGHRS and CDR2 YFSETQ. CDR3 sequence (DNA): TGCGCCAGCAGCTTCTCGGGGGAGTACGAGCAGTACTTC. The encoded protein is CASSFSGEYEQYF.

V and J are TRBV11-1 and TRBJ2-5, with a weak D call TRBD2 (6 bases). The CDR3 is made up of 15 amino acids. Trimming shortened V by 5 bases and J by 0 bases, and 13 bases separated the two germline ends. Germline CDR1 is SGHAT and CDR2 is FQDESV (reference sequence). The chain's CDR3 is CASSQKRTNQETQYF. In nucleotides, the CDR3 is TGTGCCAGCAGCCAAAAACGGACTAACCAAGAGACCCAGTACTTC.

This chain uses TRBV12-3 or TRBV12-4 with TRBJ1-2; D is possibly TRBD1 (6 bases). Trimming took 6 bases from V and 8 from J, leaving 25 bases between them. The CDR3 loop spans 16 amino acids. The CDR3 sequence: CASSRMTGPTAVGYTF. The CDR3 DNA sequence: TGTGCCAGCAGCCGTATGACAGGCCCTACTGCGGTAGGCTACACCTTC.

The genes are TRBV4-1 and TRBJ1-5; the D is unclear. V was pared by 2 bases and J by 0 bases, with 17 bases between. CDR1 and CDR2 (germline): MGHRA, YSYEKL. This CDR3 is 18 amino acids long. The CDR3 region has the DNA TGCGCCAGCAGCCAACGGCCGGACCGACGTTATAGCAATCAGCCCCAGCATTTT. This codes for CASSQRPDRRYSNQPQHF.

Of note for this clonotype: This may come from a read error, since a much larger clone is one base off. V usage is TRBV10-3 and J usage is TRBJ2-7; D remains ambiguous. CDR3 size: 14 residues. V dropped 4 bases and J dropped 3 bases, with 13 bases sitting between them. From germline, CDR1 is ENHRY and CDR2 SYGVKD. CDR3 coding DNA: TGTGCCATCAGTGTTGCGTTGGATAGCTACGAGCAGTACTTC. This codes for CAISVALDSYEQYF.

The chain has TRBV12-3 or TRBV12-4 and TRBJ2-3; 7 bases align to TRBD1. CDR3 size: 15 residues. After removal of 3 bases from V and 3 bases from J, the junction contained 6 bases not matched to a gene. CDR3 coding DNA: TGTGCCAGCAGTTTCAGAGACAGGGCGACAGATACGCAGTATTTT. Encoded protein: CASSFRDRATDTQYF.

The table lists this clonotype with a few counts. The V and J genes are TRBV4-2 and TRBJ2-7, with 7 bases lining up with TRBD2. The CDR3 contains 16 residues. CDR1 is LGHNA, CDR2 YNFKEQ, per germline. With V trimmed by 0 bases and J by 3 bases, 8 bases remained unmatched. CDR3 sequence reads: CASSQDYETSIYEQYF. CDR3 bases: TGTGCCAGCAGCCAAGATTATGAGACTAGCATCTACGAGCAGTACTTC.

The CDR3 region is CASSHMGLLVYEQYF. DNA of the CDR3: TGTGCCAGCAGCCATATGGGACTTTTAGTTTACGAGCAGTACTTC. The J gene is TRBJ2-5, the V gene TRBV3-1; D perhaps matches TRBD2 (6 bases). The DNA end is more similar to TRBJ2-7, so the J call may be wrong. The CDR3 extends over 15 amino acids. CDR1 and CDR2 from the germline V gene are LGHDT and YNNKEL (reference sequence).

The rearrangement uses TRBV7-9 and TRBJ2-7; 7 bases are a match to TRBD2. This CDR3 region has 12 residues. Germline loops: CDR1 SEHNR, CDR2 FQNEAQ (reference sequence). V shed 11 bases and J 6 bases; nucleotides not matched to a gene: 10. In DNA, the CDR3 is TGTGCCGTGCGGGAGTCCACTTCCGAGCAGTACTTC. The encoded protein is CAVRESTSEQYF.

This clonotype was found a few times. This sequence joins TRBV6-6 and TRBJ2-7; 8 positions match TRBD2. This CDR3 is built from 17 residues. Per the germline V gene, CDR1 is MNHNY and CDR2 is SVGAGI (reference sequence). Unmatched junction bases numbered 8, after V lost 0 bases and J lost 1 base. CDR3 loop: CASSYSPGREGSYEQYF. DNA for the CDR3: TGTGCCAGCAGTTACTCCCCCGGGAGGGAGGGGTCCTACGAGCAGTACTTC.

The chain employs TRBV24-1 and TRBJ2-1, with 12 bases matching TRBD2. The CDR3 is 15 residues long. Germline CDR1 and CDR2: KGHDR and SFDVKD. The junction had 6 bases not matched to a gene; V was cut back by 7 bases and J by 6 bases. CDR3 in amino acids: CATSLGLAGSNEQFF. CDR3 sequence (DNA): TGTGCCACCAGCCTAGGACTAGCGGGGTCCAATGAGCAGTTCTTC.

V usage is TRBV29-1 and J usage is TRBJ2-1; TRBD2 matches at 9 bases. This CDR3 is 14 amino acids long. Trimming cost V 2 bases and J 9 bases; bases outside gene matches: 8. CDR1 SQVTM and CDR2 ANQGSEA come from the germline V gene. CDR3 coding DNA: TGCAGCGTTGAAAAGGCTAGCGGGACTGGTGAGCAGTTCTTC. This gives the protein CSVEKASGTGEQFF.

The V gene is TRBV7-3, the J gene TRBJ2-7; 7 positions match TRBD2. Germline V CDR1 and CDR2: SGHTA, FQGTGA. This CDR3 is built from 14 residues. V lost 3 bases, J lost 5 bases, and 7 bases stayed unmatched. For the CDR3, the DNA is TGTGCCAGCAGCTTTGGCGGGAGTAAAAACGAGCAGTACTTC. It specifies CASSFGGSKNEQYF.

Comments on this clonotype: A much larger clone differs by one base, so this may be a read error. This sequence joins TRBV28 and TRBJ2-4; D unclear. V was shortened by 4 bases and J by 2 bases, with 9 bases between the two germline ends. The CDR3 contains 14 residues. Looked up from germline, CDR1 is MDHEN and CDR2 is SYDVKM. The CDR3 sequence is CASSSLLTKNIQYF. CDR3 nucleotides: TGTGCCAGCAGTTCCCTCCTAACCAAAAACATTCAGTACTTC.

This chain links TRBV15 with TRBJ2-7, with D maybe TRBD2 (5 bases). The CDR3 length is 15 residues. The V gene's germline CDR1 is LNHNV and CDR2 YYDKDF (reference sequence). The germline V and J ends were trimmed by 1 base and 3 bases, with 13 bases remaining between them. CDR3 bases: TGTGCCACCAGCAGAGGTCCCGGGATTTACTACGAGCAGTACTTC. This translates into CATSRGPGIYYEQYF.

The chain is built from TRBV28 and TRBJ1-1; no reliable D call. Germline loops: CDR1 MDHEN, CDR2 SYDVKM. Trimming shortened V by 5 bases and J by 3 bases, and 7 bases separated the two germline ends. The CDR3 is made up of 12 amino acids. CDR3 loop: CASSRSYTEAFF. The CDR3 DNA reads as TGTGCCAGCAGTCGGTCTTACACTGAAGCTTTCTTT.

This clonotype was recorded a few times. The chain recombines TRBV10-3 with TRBJ2-7; 7 bases are shared with TRBD1. Germline values: CDR1 ENHRY, CDR2 SYGVKD. V shed 6 bases and J 1 base; nucleotides not matched to a gene: 15. The CDR3 consists of 17 residues. The chain's CDR3 is CAIREDFFRDSSYEQYF. For the CDR3, the DNA is TGTGCCATCAGGGAAGACTTTTTCCGGGACAGTTCCTACGAGCAGTACTTC.

A remark on this clonotype: Being one base from a much bigger clone, this may be a read error. This chain connects TRBV15 to TRBJ2-5; 9 positions agree with TRBD1. Germline V CDR1 and CDR2: LNHNV, YYDKDF (reference sequence). The V gene end was trimmed by 4 bases and the J gene end by 5 bases; junction bases not matched to a gene: 8. The CDR3 length is 15 residues. This chain's CDR3 is CATSNLDRGRETQYF. The CDR3 DNA is TGTGCCACCAGCAATCTGGACAGGGGAAGGGAGACCCAGTACTTC.

The genes are TRBV21-1 and TRBJ1-5; TRBD1 was called by the table and not checked on the DNA. TRBV21-1 counts as a pseudogene. This CDR3 comprises 18 residues. In nucleotides, the CDR3 is TGTGCCAGCAGCACCCAGGGCGGAGGAGGACAGAATAATCAGCCCCAGCATTTT. Its translation is CASSTQGGGGQNNQPQHF.

The genes are TRBV20-1 and TRBJ1-2; D not certain. Germline assignment: CDR1 DFQATT and CDR2 SNEGSKA (reference sequence). The CDR3 has 13 residues. The V gene lost 6 bases and the J gene lost 2 bases, with 13 bases spanning the gap. The CDR3, as DNA: TGCAGTGCCCCGGGTGGTTCCAACTATGGCTACACCTTC. It codes for CSAPGGSNYGYTF.

The V call is TRBV27, the J call TRBJ2-7; D is possibly TRBD2 (7 bases). Germline values: CDR1 MNHEY, CDR2 SMNVEV (reference sequence). With 5 bases removed from V and 4 bases from J, the gap between germline ends came to 18 bases. This CDR3 comprises 15 residues. Here the CDR3 reads CASSADTRGAYEQYF. CDR3 in DNA: TGTGCCAGCAGTGCCGACACCCGGGGGGCGTACGAGCAGTACTTC.

This clonotype was observed a handful of times. The rearrangement links TRBV4-1 to TRBJ2-4; D is uncertain. Germline values: CDR1 MGHRA, CDR2 YSYEKL. There are 15 residues in the CDR3. V was shortened by 4 bases and J by 2 bases, with 12 bases between the two germline ends. The CDR3 nucleotides read TGCGCCAGCAGCCCAATACGACTCCCCAAAAACATTCAGTACTTC. This sequence encodes CASSPIRLPKNIQYF.

This chain joins TRBV6-5 and TRBJ2-1, with 8 bases lining up with TRBD1. J lost 4 bases, V lost 5 bases, and 7 bases had no gene match. The CDR3 is made up of 15 amino acids. CDR1 is MNHEY, CDR2 SVGAGI, per germline. The CDR3 DNA reads as TGTGCCAGCAGTACCGGACAGGGAAGGTACAATGAGCAGTTCTTC. It specifies CASSTGQGRYNEQFF.

The chain links TRBV6-6 to TRBJ2-5, with D tentatively TRBD1 or TRBD2 (5 bases each). CDR1 and CDR2 (germline): MNHNY, SVGAGI (reference sequence). This CDR3 spans 13 amino acids. Trimming pared 2 bases from V and 11 bases from J, leaving 15 bases between. CDR3 DNA sequence: TGTGCCAGCAGTTACCGGGACCCCGGAGAGCAGTACTTC. Its translation: CASSYRDPGEQYF.

In its sample, this clonotype was seen a few times. The V and J genes are TRBV12-3 or TRBV12-4 and TRBJ2-7; D possibly matches TRBD1 or TRBD2 (5 bases each). V lost 3 bases and J 2 bases, leaving 11 bases between the germline ends. This CDR3 is 14 amino acids long. CDR3 amino acids: CASSLGLATYEQYF. The CDR3 DNA reads as TGTGCCAGCAGTTTGGGGCTAGCCACCTACGAGCAGTACTTC.

The chain employs TRBV11-2 and TRBJ1-2; D possibly corresponds to TRBD1 (6 bases). CDR3 length equals 13 residues. Germline V gene sequence: CDR1 SGHAT, CDR2 FQNNGV. The V and J ends lost 3 bases and 8 bases respectively, with 13 bases between them. CDR3 sequence reads: CASSFSQGHGYTF. The CDR3 DNA reads as TGTGCCAGCAGCTTTTCACAGGGACACGGCTACACCTTC.

This chain links TRBV11-3 with TRBJ1-1; weak D call: TRBD1 (6 bases). V was shortened by 5 bases and J by 0 bases, with 16 bases between the two germline ends. The CDR3 contains 16 residues. Germline values: CDR1 SGHNT, CDR2 YENEEA. The CDR3 protein is CASSHRQDRMNTEAFF. In DNA, the CDR3 is TGTGCCAGCAGCCATAGACAGGACCGTATGAACACTGAAGCTTTCTTT.